The clone carrying this TCR beta chain was seen once. CDR3 length: 19 residues. Trimming took 5 bases from V and 2 from J, leaving 22 bases between them. Germline lookup yields CDR1 SGHDN and CDR2 FVKESK. This entry is derived from a study of PD-1 blockade in classical Hodgkin lymphoma. The time point denotes: cycle 4 day 1 (C4D1), after less than 7 weeks of nivolumab. All the patients suffered relapse after autologous stem cell transplantation, and brentuximab vedotin exposure differed. Thawed PBMCs were subjected to magnetic negative selection, which yielded isolated CD8+ T cells. Repertoires were generated with immunoSEQ multiplex PCR, while TCRdb's copy carries only in-frame clones and drops some. The profile covers approximately 20,000 clones, with about 85% appearing a single time and approximately 5.3% taken by the ten largest.

The origin of this receptor is a human donor with classical Hodgkin lymphoma. The sequencing used CD8+ T cells from blood, collected before the fourth cycle of nivolumab. The J gene is TRBJ2-6, the V gene TRBV14; D is possibly TRBD1 (7 bases). The CDR3 region has the DNA TGTGCCAGCAGCTCCCTGGAGGAGGGGGCGCCTCCTGGGGCCAACGTCCTGACTTTC. This encodes CASSSLEEGAPPGANVLTF.